These 28 T cell receptor beta chains were sequenced from one sample in a study of chemoradiotherapy in HPV16-positive cancers. Method: immunoSEQ multiplex PCR; TCRdb's copy keeps in-frame clones and lacks some. The profile covers 3,200 or so clones, with roughly 86% appearing a single time and about 10% taken by the ten largest. Sequenced material: tumor tissue, taken from a patient who underwent chemoradiotherapy. These receptors were obtained from a human donor with HPV-associated anogenital cancer.

Only a few counts were recorded for this clone. This sequence joins TRBV10-3 and TRBJ1-2; D might be TRBD1 (5 bases). V lost 6 bases to trimming and J lost 0 bases, with 20 bases between them. Germline V gene data show CDR1 as ENHRY and CDR2 as SYGVKD. The CDR3 totals 17 residues. CDR3 loop: CAISPLSQGTANYGYTF. CDR3 DNA sequence: TGTGCCATCAGCCCCCTATCCCAGGGAACAGCTAACTATGGCTACACCTTC.

The chain has TRBV10-3 and TRBJ1-3; 7 bases line up with TRBD1. The trim removed 0 bases at V and 7 bases at J, leaving 3 bases unmatched. The CDR3 extends over 14 amino acids. Germline CDR1 and CDR2: ENHRY and SYGVKD. CDR3 DNA: TGTGCCATCAGTGAGTCCCGCAGGGGGAACACCATATATTTT. As protein: CAISESRRGNTIYF.

This chain links TRBV4-3 with TRBJ1-1, with D unclear. Germline CDR1 reads LGHNA; CDR2 reads YSLEER. This CDR3 is built from 17 residues. Trimming stripped 0 bases from V and 0 bases from J, with 14 bases between. For the CDR3, the DNA is TGCGCCAGCAGCCAAGATGGCTCAGGCTTCATGAACACTGAAGCTTTCTTT. Amino acid sequence: CASSQDGSGFMNTEAFF.

The chain is built from TRBV30 and TRBJ1-4; the D gene is possibly TRBD1 (5 bases). Germline V CDR1 and CDR2: GTSNPN, SVGIG (reference sequence). The length of the CDR3 is 14 residues. Trimming took 4 bases from V and 8 from J, leaving 17 bases between them. CDR3 in amino acids: CAWTKGRATEKLFF. CDR3 sequence (DNA): TGTGCCTGGACCAAGGGCAGGGCTACGGAAAAACTGTTTTTT.

The CDR3 DNA sequence: TGTGCCAGCAGCTTAGATGGTGCAGGGGTGGGAAAACTGTTTTTT. The encoded protein is CASSLDGAGVGKLFF. The J gene is TRBJ1-4, the V gene TRBV7-9, with D possibly being TRBD1 (6 bases). CDR1 is SEHNR and CDR2 is FQNEAQ in the germline V gene (reference sequence). This CDR3 is 15 amino acids long. Trimming removed 1 base from V and 10 bases from J, with 16 bases in between. The full variable domain, rest sourced from reference TRBV7-9 and TRBJ1-4, is DTGVSQNPRHKITKRGQNVTFRCDPISEHNRLYWYRQTLGQGPEFLTYFQNEAQLEKSRLLSDRFSAERPKGSFSTLEIQRTEQGDSAMYLCASSLDGAGVGKLFFGSGTQLSVL.

In this sample, this clone turned up once. The V gene is TRBV27, the J gene TRBJ1-6; the D is unclear. The CDR3 contains 14 residues. From germline, CDR1 is MNHEY and CDR2 SMNVEV (reference sequence). The V and J ends lost 4 bases and 7 bases respectively, with 11 bases between them. For the CDR3, the DNA is TGTGCCAGCAGTTACCTCCGGATCAATTCACCCCTCCACTTT. This codes for CASSYLRINSPLHF.

Only one count was recorded for this clone. This rearrangement joins TRBV4-2 to TRBJ2-1; TRBD2 matches at 10 bases. This CDR3 region has 17 residues. CDR1 and CDR2 from the germline V gene are LGHNA and YNFKEQ. Losses at the gene ends were 0 bases for V and 0 bases for J; bases not matched to a gene: 2. The CDR3 reads CASSQDIAGGSYNEQFF. The CDR3 DNA follows: TGTGCCAGCAGCCAAGATATAGCGGGGGGCTCCTACAATGAGCAGTTCTTC.

V usage is TRBV7-3 and J usage is TRBJ2-5; TRBD1 matches 7 bases. There are 14 residues in the CDR3. Germline V gene data show CDR1 as SGHTA and CDR2 as FQGTGA. The J segment lost 7 bases and the V segment lost 5 bases, leaving 10 bases of the junction unmatched. CDR3 coding DNA: TGTGCCAGCAGCGTCGGGCAGGGGGTCGGGACCCAGTACTTC. Translating gives CASSVGQGVGTQYF.

This chain links TRBV11-2 with TRBJ1-3; D gene ambiguous. The CDR3 contains 15 residues. The germline V gene encodes CDR1 SGHAT and CDR2 FQNNGV. V gave up 5 bases and J gave up 0 bases, with 11 bases separating them. The CDR3 protein is CASSPDHLSGNTIYF. As DNA, the CDR3 is TGTGCCAGCAGCCCGGACCACCTCTCTGGAAACACCATATATTTT.

This rearrangement joins TRBV29-1 to TRBJ1-1; possible D gene TRBD1, 6 bases. The CDR3 length is 16 residues. V lost 8 bases and J lost 1, with 23 bases in between. Germline V CDR1 and CDR2: SQVTM, ANQGSEA. Written as DNA, the CDR3 is TGCAGCACCGTTACAGGGTCCAGAGTCGGGAACACTGAAGCTTTCTTT. Residues: CSTVTGSRVGNTEAFF.

The chain combines TRBV7-2 with TRBJ2-5; 14 bases agree with TRBD2. The J segment lost 4 bases and the V segment lost 5 bases, leaving 3 bases of the junction unmatched. Germline CDR1 is SGHTA and CDR2 is FQGNSA. The CDR3 has 15 residues. The CDR3 region is CASSPGLAGVETQYF. The CDR3 DNA reads as TGTGCCAGCAGCCCGGGACTAGCGGGGGTAGAGACCCAGTACTTC.

The rearrangement joins TRBV7-8 to TRBJ1-1, with 7 bases aligning to TRBD1. Germline CDR1 SGHVS, CDR2 FQNEAQ. J was trimmed by 1 base and V by 5 bases; bases with no gene match: 7. This CDR3 is 15 amino acids long. CDR3: CASSMQDRPNTEAFF. The DNA for the CDR3 is TGTGCCAGCAGCATGCAGGACAGGCCGAACACTGAAGCTTTCTTT.

This chain uses TRBV6-5 with TRBJ2-7; TRBD1 aligns across 7 bases. The CDR3 has 14 residues. Trimming removed 3 bases from V and 4 bases from J; junction bases left unmatched: 6. Germline values: CDR1 MNHEY, CDR2 SVGAGI. CDR3 bases: TGTGCCAGCAGTTATTCGACAGGGCTATACGAGCAGTACTTC. It is translated as CASSYSTGLYEQYF.

The chain recombines TRBV5-1 with TRBJ1-4, with no clear D. The V end was cut by 6 bases, the J end by 8 bases, with 17 bases between. The CDR3 spans 14 residues. Germline V gene sequence: CDR1 SGHRS, CDR2 YFSETQ. The CDR3 DNA reads as TGCGCCAGCAAGACATCCGAGTGGGAGGAAAAACTGTTTTTT. This gives the protein CASKTSEWEEKLFF.

The CDR3 protein is CASSSQYPGQGDQPQHF. CDR3 bases: TGCGCCAGCAGCTCCCAATACCCGGGACAGGGTGATCAGCCCCAGCATTTT. The chain employs TRBV4-1 and TRBJ1-5; 9 nucleotides align to TRBD1. Per the germline V gene, CDR1 is MGHRA and CDR2 is YSYEKL. The CDR3 loop spans 17 amino acids. V was clipped by 5 bases and J by 5 bases; unmatched bases: 13.

This chain uses TRBV2 with TRBJ2-5, with 8 bases that match TRBD1. Germline values: CDR1 SNHLY, CDR2 FYNNEI. This CDR3 has 14 residues. The V and J ends lost 2 bases and 3 bases, in that order; junction bases with no gene match: 2. CDR3 in DNA: TGTGCCAGCAGTGAATGGGGACAGGAAGAGACCCAGTACTTC. This translates into CASSEWGQEETQYF.

The CDR3 region is CAWSPDRGPFSNQPQHF. The CDR3 nucleotides are TGTGCCTGGAGTCCGGACAGGGGGCCTTTTAGCAATCAGCCCCAGCATTTT. The chain carries TRBV30 and TRBJ1-5, with 11 bases lining up with TRBD1. The CDR3 contains 17 residues. Trimming took 2 bases from V and 0 from J; bases not matched to a gene: 6. Germline V lookup: CDR1 GTSNPN, CDR2 SVGIG (reference sequence).

V is TRBV9 and J is TRBJ1-6, with a possible D match to TRBD1 (5 bases). Germline V gene data show CDR1 as SGDLS and CDR2 as YYNGEE. The V end lost 4 bases, the J end lost 11 bases, and 13 bases lay between the germline ends. There are 13 residues in the CDR3. This chain's CDR3 is CASSSRQGAPLHF. CDR3 DNA: TGTGCCAGCAGCTCCCGACAAGGGGCACCCCTCCACTTT.

The chain employs TRBV5-4 and TRBJ1-2, with D possibly being TRBD1 (6 bases). Germline V lookup: CDR1 SGHNT, CDR2 YYREEE (reference sequence). This CDR3 comprises 15 residues. V gave up 0 bases and J gave up 4 bases, with 13 bases separating them. CDR3 nucleotide sequence: TGTGCCAGCAGCTTGGCCGAACAGGGTCGCTATGGCTACACCTTC. As protein: CASSLAEQGRYGYTF.

The V gene is TRBV28, the J gene TRBJ2-2; 14 positions match TRBD2. The junction had 3 bases not matched to a gene; V was cut back by 0 bases and J by 6 bases. The CDR3 contains 17 residues. Germline V gives CDR1 MDHEN, CDR2 SYDVKM. In nucleotides, the CDR3 is TGTGCCAGCAGTTTATGGAGACTAGCGGGGGGGCCCGGGGAGCTGTTTTTT. It encodes CASSLWRLAGGPGELFF.

Only one count was recorded for this clone. The chain links TRBV6-1 to TRBJ1-6, with a possible D match to TRBD1 (6 bases). V was pared by 1 base and J by 10 bases, with 8 bases between. The CDR3 totals 13 residues. Germline V gene data show CDR1 as MNHNS and CDR2 as SASEGT. The CDR3 sequence: CASSEVQGSPLHF. CDR3 nucleotides: TGTGCCAGCAGTGAAGTACAGGGCTCACCCCTCCACTTT.

This rearrangement joins TRBV2 to TRBJ1-2, with D possibly matching TRBD1 (6 bases). Germline V lookup: CDR1 SNHLY, CDR2 FYNNEI. CDR3 length: 13 amino acids. With 7 bases removed from V and 7 bases from J, the gap between germline ends came to 16 bases. The CDR3 DNA follows: TGTGCCAGCAAAGAGGGGGGGGTCGGTGGCTACACCTTC. Translating gives CASKEGGVGGYTF.

This rearrangement joins TRBV18 to TRBJ2-4, with D uncertain. Between the trimmed V and J ends, which lost 0 bases and 6 bases, there was a span of 12 bases. The CDR3 has 15 amino acids. The germline gives CDR1 KGHSH, CDR2 LQKENI. The DNA for the CDR3 is TGTGCCAGCTCACCACCGACATCGGGCGCAAACATTCAGTACTTC. The encoded protein is CASSPPTSGANIQYF.

The genes are TRBV5-1 and TRBJ2-5; 7 nucleotides align to TRBD1. From germline, CDR1 is SGHRS and CDR2 YFSETQ. With V trimmed by 4 bases and J by 5 bases, 11 bases remained unmatched. CDR3 length equals 15 residues. CDR3 loop: CASSPRQGGGETQYF. The CDR3 DNA is TGCGCCAGCAGCCCAAGACAGGGCGGCGGTGAGACCCAGTACTTC.

V and J are TRBV7-9 and TRBJ1-1; D unresolved. Germline lookup yields CDR1 SEHNR and CDR2 FQNEAQ (reference sequence). The CDR3 totals 12 residues. V shed 1 base and J shed 5 bases, with 5 bases lying between them. CDR3 nucleotide sequence: TGTGCCAGCAGCTTAGGGAGGACTGAAGCTTTCTTT. Protein sequence: CASSLGRTEAFF.

The V and J genes are TRBV11-2 and TRBJ2-5; 8 nucleotides match TRBD2. The CDR3 length is 15 residues. In germline, CDR1 is SGHAT, CDR2 FQNNGV. V lost 1 base and J lost 2; bases outside the gene matches: 3. CDR3: CASSLAVAGQETQYF. As DNA, the CDR3 is TGTGCCAGCAGCTTAGCGGTAGCGGGGCAAGAGACCCAGTACTTC.

V is TRBV20-1 and J is TRBJ1-2; weak D call: TRBD1 (5 bases). V was shortened by 6 bases and J by 3 bases, with 5 bases between the two germline ends. The CDR3 is made up of 10 amino acids. The germline V gene has CDR1 DFQATT and CDR2 SNEGSKA (reference sequence). The CDR3 loop reads CSAGDYGYTF. As DNA, the CDR3 is TGCAGTGCAGGGGACTATGGCTACACCTTC.

The chain has TRBV19 and TRBJ2-3, with D hard to call. This CDR3 is built from 12 residues. V was pared by 4 bases and J by 0 bases, with 2 bases between. CDR1 is LNHDA, CDR2 SQIVND, per germline (reference sequence). CDR3 DNA sequence: TGTGCCAGTAGTAGGAGCACAGATACGCAGTATTTT. Encoded protein: CASSRSTDTQYF. Filled out from reference TRBV19 and TRBJ2-3, the complete variable domain reads DGGITQSPKYLFRKEGQNVTLSCEQNLNHDAMYWYRQDPGQGLRLIYYSQIVNDFQKGDIAEGYSVSREKKESFPLTVTSAQKNPTAFYLCASSRSTDTQYFGPGTRLTVL.